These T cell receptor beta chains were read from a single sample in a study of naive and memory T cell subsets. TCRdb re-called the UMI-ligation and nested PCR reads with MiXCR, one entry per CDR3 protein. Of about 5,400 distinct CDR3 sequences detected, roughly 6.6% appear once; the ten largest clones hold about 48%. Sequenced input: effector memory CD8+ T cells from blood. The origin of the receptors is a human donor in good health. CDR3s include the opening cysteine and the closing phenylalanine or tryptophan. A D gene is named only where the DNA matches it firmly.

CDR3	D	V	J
CATSDWEDTQYF	.	TRBV24-1	TRBJ2-3
CARRGLEGTDTQYF	TRBD2	TRBV12-3/TRBV12-4	TRBJ2-3
CASSETSGAHNEQFF	TRBD2	TRBV6-4	TRBJ2-1
CASSPGTGHYGYTF	TRBD1	TRBV13	TRBJ1-2
CASSLLRGDEQYF	.	TRBV12-3/TRBV12-4	TRBJ2-7
CSASSGRGGNEQFF	TRBD2	TRBV20-1	TRBJ2-1
CASSEGTSIGEQFF	TRBD2	TRBV6-4	TRBJ2-1
CASSILGGEGNEQFF	.	TRBV21-1	TRBJ2-1
CSARDSNTGGAGF	TRBD1	TRBV20-1	TRBJ1-2
CASTTGGSTDTQYF	TRBD2	TRBV6-2/TRBV6-3	TRBJ2-3
CATSMGQGEETQYF	TRBD1	TRBV15	TRBJ2-5
CSVEREGVGTEAFF	.	TRBV29-1	TRBJ1-1
CASSQDAGGSYNEQFF	TRBD2	TRBV4-1	TRBJ2-1
CASSYPGTDVGTQYF	TRBD1	TRBV6-2/TRBV6-3	TRBJ2-5
CASSTGREMAYEQYF	TRBD2	TRBV6-2/TRBV6-3	TRBJ2-7
CASRTGAYGYTF	.	TRBV28	TRBJ1-2
CASSALPGSQETQYF	.	TRBV6-4	TRBJ2-5
CASSGTSGEGSTDTQYF	TRBD2	TRBV6-1	TRBJ2-3
CASSQDGYEQYF	.	TRBV7-6	TRBJ2-7
CASSRDTDTGELFF	.	TRBV6-2/TRBV6-3	TRBJ2-2
CASSYSGSPYTEAFF	.	TRBV6-5	TRBJ1-1
CASSEGWDVGEQYF	.	TRBV7-9	TRBJ2-7
CASSLHNRANTEAFF	.	TRBV12-3/TRBV12-4	TRBJ1-1
CASSPGPGGYEQYF	TRBD1	TRBV7-3	TRBJ2-7
CASSYVSPNTGELFF	.	TRBV6-5	TRBJ2-2
CASSQIGGTSLDEQFF	TRBD2	TRBV3-1	TRBJ2-1
CASSRLGSSNEYGYTF	.	TRBV3-1	TRBJ1-2
CSARRERGLSYNEQFF	TRBD2	TRBV20-1	TRBJ2-1
CASSDRDGSYNEQFF	.	TRBV6-1	TRBJ2-1
CSARVLDYVGGNTIYF	.	TRBV20-1	TRBJ1-3
CASSEEGASYNEQFF	.	TRBV6-4	TRBJ2-1
CASTNSGNEQFF	.	TRBV19	TRBJ2-1
CASSAHRGSSSGNTIYF	TRBD1	TRBV7-9	TRBJ1-3
CASSVAVGFNEQFF	.	TRBV9	TRBJ2-1
CATTGGTSSTDTQYF	TRBD2	TRBV2	TRBJ2-3
CASALLTALDTGELFF	.	TRBV2	TRBJ2-2
CASSHGTWSYEQYF	.	TRBV4-1	TRBJ2-7
CASSGLRGHTEAFF	.	TRBV9	TRBJ1-1